A single sample gave rise to the 6 T cell receptor beta chains below, sequenced in a study of blood T cells in healthy people across ages. A second PCR, run for roughly 7 to 12 cycles, used a sample-barcoded 5' primer plus a J-beta primer mix. TCRdb reanalysed the 5' RACE reads using MiXCR and keeps one entry per CDR3 protein. Of 850,000 to 950,000 distinct CDR3 sequences in the sample, under 35% were seen once. Material: blood. Receptors were obtained from a woman older than 75 in good health.

This clonotype has a single count. The chain links TRBV20-1 to TRBJ2-7; 8 bases agree with TRBD2. The germline gives CDR1 DFQATT, CDR2 SNEGSKA (reference sequence). The V gene end was trimmed by 3 bases and the J gene end by 5 bases; junction bases not matched to a gene: 9. The CDR3 spans 14 residues. The CDR3 DNA follows: TGCAGTGCTAGCGGGGGGGCCGATCTGGACGAGCAGTACTTC. This translates into CSASGGADLDEQYF.

J is TRBJ2-2 and V is TRBV5-4; the match to TRBD2 covers 10 bases. The V and J ends lost 4 bases and 3 bases, in that order; junction bases with no gene match: 3. Germline CDR1 reads SGHNT; CDR2 reads YYREEE (reference sequence). The CDR3 extends over 15 amino acids. The CDR3 sequence: CASSRLAGDTGELFF. The CDR3 DNA reads TGTGCCAGCAGCCGGCTAGCGGGGGACACCGGGGAGCTGTTTTTT.

This clonotype was observed a handful of times. A much larger clone sits a single nucleotide away, making a read error possible. The gene calls are TRBV29-1 and TRBJ2-5; 14 bases map to TRBD2. V shed 4 bases, J shed 7 bases, and the junction held 11 bases outside the gene matches. Germline CDR1 SQVTM, CDR2 ANQGSEA. The CDR3 covers 16 residues. CDR3 residues: CSVALGLAGVGGTQYF. The CDR3 DNA reads as TGCAGCGTTGCTTTGGGACTAGCGGGGGTTGGGGGGACCCAGTACTTC. The whole variable domain, filled in from reference TRBV29-1 and TRBJ2-5, reads SAVISQKPSRDICQRGTSLTIQCQVDSQVTMMFWYRQQPGQSLTLIATANQGSEATYESGFVIDKFPISRPNLTFSTLTVSNMSPEDSSIYLCSVALGLAGVGGTQYFGPGTRLLVL.

This clonotype was counted only a few times. The junction differs from germline at one of its ends, possibly a read error. The chain carries TRBV12-3 or TRBV12-4 and TRBJ2-3; TRBD1 is a possible D gene (5 bases). This CDR3 has 16 residues. Here the CDR3 reads CDSSPDSTLSTDTQYF. CDR3 nucleotide sequence: TGCGACAGCAGCCCAGACTCCACCCTTAGCACAGATACGCAGTATTTT.

This clonotype was observed a handful of times. The V and J genes are TRBV2 and TRBJ1-5, with D perhaps TRBD1 (6 bases). Germline V CDR1 and CDR2: SNHLY, FYNNEI. CDR3 length: 13 residues. Trimming removed 7 bases from V and 6 bases from J, with 13 bases in between. The CDR3 sequence is CASNTGSIQPQHF. The CDR3 DNA sequence: TGTGCCAGCAACACAGGGTCGATTCAGCCCCAGCATTTT.

This clonotype was seen many times. CDR3 protein: CSAGGRGSSNQPQHF. CDR3 coding DNA: TGCAGTGCAGGAGGGAGGGGTTCTAGCAATCAGCCCCAGCATTTT. The chain uses TRBV20-1 and TRBJ1-5; TRBD1 might be the D (5 bases). CDR1 and CDR2 from the germline V gene are DFQATT and SNEGSKA (reference sequence). There are 15 residues in the CDR3. V was pared by 6 bases and J by 0 bases, with 15 bases between.